This TCR beta chain was documented in a study of shared clonotypes between healthy human individuals. CDR3 length: 13 amino acids. Germline V gives CDR1 MGHDK, CDR2 SYGVNS. Trimming took off 3 bases at V and 3 bases at J, with 8 bases between the two ends. For sorted subsets, approximately 0.2 ug DNA per replicate equaled tens of thousands of T cell genomes. TCRdb's copy holds only in-frame clones and misses some; the assay was immunoSEQ multiplex PCR. The sample holds some 2.1 million clones, about 95% seen once. Naive CD8 cells lacked CD45RO and underwent positive selection for CCR7, leaving out terminally differentiated effector memory CD45RA+ cells. This clone was detected only a few times.

Sample: naive CD8+ T cells sorted from blood. The sequence came from a man in his late teens or twenties in good health. The chain combines TRBV25-1 with TRBJ1-2, with a weak D call TRBD1 (6 bases). CDR3 DNA sequence: TGTGCCAGCAGTGAGCAGGGGTACTATGGCTACACCTTC. This translates into CASSEQGYYGYTF.